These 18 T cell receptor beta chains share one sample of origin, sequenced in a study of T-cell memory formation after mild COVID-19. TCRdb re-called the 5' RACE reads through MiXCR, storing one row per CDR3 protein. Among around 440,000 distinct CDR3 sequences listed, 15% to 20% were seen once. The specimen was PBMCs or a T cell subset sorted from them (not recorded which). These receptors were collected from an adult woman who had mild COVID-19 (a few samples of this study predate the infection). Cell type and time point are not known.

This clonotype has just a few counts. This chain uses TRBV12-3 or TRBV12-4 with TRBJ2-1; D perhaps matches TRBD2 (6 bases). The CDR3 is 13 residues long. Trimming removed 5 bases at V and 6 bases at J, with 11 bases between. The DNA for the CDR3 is TGTGCCAGCAGTCCGACTAGTGGCAATGAGCAGTTCTTC. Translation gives CASSPTSGNEQFF.

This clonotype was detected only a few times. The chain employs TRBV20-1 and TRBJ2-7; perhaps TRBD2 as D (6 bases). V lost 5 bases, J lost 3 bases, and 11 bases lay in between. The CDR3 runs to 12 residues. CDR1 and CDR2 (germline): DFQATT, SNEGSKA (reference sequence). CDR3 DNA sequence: TGCAGTGCTCGAGCGGAGGGCTACGAGCAGTACTTC. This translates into CSARAEGYEQYF.

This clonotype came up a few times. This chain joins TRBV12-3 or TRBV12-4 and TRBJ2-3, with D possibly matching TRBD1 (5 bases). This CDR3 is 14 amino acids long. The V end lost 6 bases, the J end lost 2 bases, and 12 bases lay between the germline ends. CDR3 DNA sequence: TGTGCCAGCAGCCCTCTAGGGGACACAGATACGCAGTATTTT. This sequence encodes CASSPLGDTDTQYF.

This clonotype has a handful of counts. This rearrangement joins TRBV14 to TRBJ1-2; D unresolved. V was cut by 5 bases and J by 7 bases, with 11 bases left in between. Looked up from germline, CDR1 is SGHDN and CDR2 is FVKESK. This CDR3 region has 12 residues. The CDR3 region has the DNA TGTGCCAGCAGCGAAGGTTGGGGTGGCTACACCTTC. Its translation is CASSEGWGGYTF.

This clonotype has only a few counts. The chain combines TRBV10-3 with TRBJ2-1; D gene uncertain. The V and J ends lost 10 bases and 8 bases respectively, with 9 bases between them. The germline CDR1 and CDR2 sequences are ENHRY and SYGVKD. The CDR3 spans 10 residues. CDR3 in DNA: TGTGCCACCTCTGATTATGAGCAGTTCTTC. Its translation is CATSDYEQFF.

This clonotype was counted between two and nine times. The CDR3 here is CASSVQGPHSYNEQFF. The CDR3 DNA follows: TGTGCCAGCAGCGTACAGGGGCCTCACTCCTACAATGAGCAGTTCTTC. The gene calls are TRBV9 and TRBJ2-1, with D tentatively TRBD1 (6 bases). V lost 1 base to trimming and J lost 0 bases, with 11 bases between them. The CDR3 contains 16 residues. Germline-derived CDR1 and CDR2 are SGDLS and YYNGEE.

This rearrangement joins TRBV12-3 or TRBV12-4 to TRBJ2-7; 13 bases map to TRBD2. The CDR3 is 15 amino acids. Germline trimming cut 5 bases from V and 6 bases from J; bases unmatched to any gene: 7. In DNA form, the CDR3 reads TGTGCCAGCAGTCCCGGACTAGCGGGAGTCTCCGAGCAGTACTTC. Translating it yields CASSPGLAGVSEQYF.

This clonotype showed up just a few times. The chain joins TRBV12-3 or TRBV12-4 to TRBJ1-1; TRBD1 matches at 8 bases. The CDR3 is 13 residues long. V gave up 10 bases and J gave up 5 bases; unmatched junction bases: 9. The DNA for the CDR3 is TGTGCCACTCAACAGGGGGGGATGACTGAAGCTTTCTTT. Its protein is CATQQGGMTEAFF.

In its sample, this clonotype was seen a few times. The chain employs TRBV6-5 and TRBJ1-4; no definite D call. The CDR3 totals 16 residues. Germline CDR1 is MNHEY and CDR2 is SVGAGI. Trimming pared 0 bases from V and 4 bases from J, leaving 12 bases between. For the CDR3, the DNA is TGTGCCAGCAGTTACTCGGAGGTGACAATTAATGAAAAACTGTTTTTT. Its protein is CASSYSEVTINEKLFF.

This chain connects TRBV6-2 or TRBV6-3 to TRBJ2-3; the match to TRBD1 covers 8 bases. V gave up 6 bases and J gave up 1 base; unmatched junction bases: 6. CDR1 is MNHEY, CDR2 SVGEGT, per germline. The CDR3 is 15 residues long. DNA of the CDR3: TGTGCCAGCAGCGGGACAGGTGGGGGCACAGATACGCAGTATTTT. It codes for CASSGTGGGTDTQYF.

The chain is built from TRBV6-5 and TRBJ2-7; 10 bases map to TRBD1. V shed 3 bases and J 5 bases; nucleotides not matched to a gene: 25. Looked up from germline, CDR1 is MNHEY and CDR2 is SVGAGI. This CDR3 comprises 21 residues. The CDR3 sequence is CASSYMGVRDRGTAWNHEQYF. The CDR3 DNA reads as TGTGCCAGCAGTTATATGGGAGTCCGGGACAGGGGAACGGCTTGGAACCACGAGCAGTACTTC.

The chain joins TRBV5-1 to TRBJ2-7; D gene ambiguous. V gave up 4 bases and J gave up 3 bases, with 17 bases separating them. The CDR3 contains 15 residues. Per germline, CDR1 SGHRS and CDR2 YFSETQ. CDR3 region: CASSPQGSAIYEQYF. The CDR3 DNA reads TGCGCCAGCAGCCCACAAGGTTCGGCCATCTACGAGCAGTACTTC.

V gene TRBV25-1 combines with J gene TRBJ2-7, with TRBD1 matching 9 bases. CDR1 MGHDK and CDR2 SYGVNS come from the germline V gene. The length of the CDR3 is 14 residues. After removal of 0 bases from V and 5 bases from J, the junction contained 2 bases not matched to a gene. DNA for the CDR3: TGTGCCAGCAGTGAATATGACAGGGGGGACGAGCAGTACTTC. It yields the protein CASSEYDRGDEQYF.

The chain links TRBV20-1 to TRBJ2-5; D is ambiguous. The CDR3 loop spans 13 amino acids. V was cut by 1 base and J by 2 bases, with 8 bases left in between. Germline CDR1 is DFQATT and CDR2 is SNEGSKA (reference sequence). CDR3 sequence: CSARAVRQETQYF. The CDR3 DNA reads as TGCAGTGCTAGAGCCGTCAGGCAAGAGACCCAGTACTTC.

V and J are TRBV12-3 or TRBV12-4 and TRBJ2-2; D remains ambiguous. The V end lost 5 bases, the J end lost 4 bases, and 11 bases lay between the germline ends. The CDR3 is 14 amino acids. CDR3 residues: CASSGNYRTGELFF. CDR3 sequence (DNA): TGTGCCAGCAGTGGGAATTATCGCACCGGGGAGCTGTTTTTT.

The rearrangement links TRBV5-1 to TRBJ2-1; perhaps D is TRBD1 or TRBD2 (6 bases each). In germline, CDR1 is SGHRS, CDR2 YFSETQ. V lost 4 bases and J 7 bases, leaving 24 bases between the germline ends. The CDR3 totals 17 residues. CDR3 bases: TGCGCCAGCAGCCGAGCGAGGGGGGCGAGGGGAGAGAATGAGCAGTTCTTC. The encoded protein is CASSRARGARGENEQFF.

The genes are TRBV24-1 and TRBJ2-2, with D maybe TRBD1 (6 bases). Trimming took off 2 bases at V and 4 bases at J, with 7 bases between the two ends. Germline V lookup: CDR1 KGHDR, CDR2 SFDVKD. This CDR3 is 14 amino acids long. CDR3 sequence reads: CATSDWTATGELFF. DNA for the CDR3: TGTGCCACCAGTGATTGGACAGCCACCGGGGAGCTGTTTTTT.

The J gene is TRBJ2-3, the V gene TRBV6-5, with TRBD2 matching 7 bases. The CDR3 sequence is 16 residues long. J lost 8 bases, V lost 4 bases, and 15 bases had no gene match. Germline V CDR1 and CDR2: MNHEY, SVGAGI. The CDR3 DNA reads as TGTGCCAGCAGTTCGGAGATCAGTTGGGGGGGTATTACGCAGTATTTT. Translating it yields CASSSEISWGGITQYF.